This TCR beta chain was sequenced during a study of T-cell memory formation after mild COVID-19. TCRdb independently ran MiXCR on the 5' RACE reads; one entry per CDR3 protein. The sample contains about 190,000 distinct CDR3 sequences, 20% to 25% of which appear only once. Points from the study as a whole: Chiefly within CM and EM were the contracting CD4+ clones; CD8+ ones were within EMRA. Balance between CD4 and CD8 was seen in clones contracting day 15 to 85, and a CD4+ lean was seen in later expanders. Confirmation of SARS-CoV-2 specificity was lacking for second-wave clones peaking day 37. Pre-infection memory contained some responding clones, which suggested that cross-reactive memory had joined.

CDR1 and CDR2 from the germline V gene are MDHEN and SYDVKM. With 4 bases clipped from V and 5 bases from J, the junction kept 11 bases outside the gene matches. The CDR3 totals 17 residues. Concerning this clonotype itself: Antigen: not known.

This TCR was recovered from an adult woman who had mild COVID-19 (a few samples of this study predate the infection). Cell type and time point are not known. What was sequenced was PBMCs or a T cell subset sorted from them (not recorded which). This chain links TRBV28 with TRBJ2-1; 10 bases line up with TRBD2. CDR3 DNA sequence: TGTGCCAGCAGTTCCTACAGCGGGAGGGCCGCTAACAATGAGCAGTTCTTC. Protein: CASSSYSGRAANNEQFF.